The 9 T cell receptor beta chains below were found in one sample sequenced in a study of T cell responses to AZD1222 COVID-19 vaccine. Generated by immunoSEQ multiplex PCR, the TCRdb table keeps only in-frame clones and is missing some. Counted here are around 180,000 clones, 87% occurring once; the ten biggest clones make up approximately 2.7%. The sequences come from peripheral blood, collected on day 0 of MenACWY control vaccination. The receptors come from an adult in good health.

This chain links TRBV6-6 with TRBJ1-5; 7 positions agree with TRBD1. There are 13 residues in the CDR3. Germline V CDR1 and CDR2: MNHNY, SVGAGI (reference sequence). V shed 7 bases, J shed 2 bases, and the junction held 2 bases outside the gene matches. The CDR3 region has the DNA TGTGCCAGCACCACAGGGGGCAATCAGCCCCAGCATTTT. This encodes CASTTGGNQPQHF.

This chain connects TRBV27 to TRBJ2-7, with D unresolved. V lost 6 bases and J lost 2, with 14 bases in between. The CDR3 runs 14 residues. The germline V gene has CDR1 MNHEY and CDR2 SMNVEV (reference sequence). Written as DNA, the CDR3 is TGTGCCAGCAGCCGGTATCCAGGCACCTACGAGCAGTACTTC. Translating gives CASSRYPGTYEQYF.

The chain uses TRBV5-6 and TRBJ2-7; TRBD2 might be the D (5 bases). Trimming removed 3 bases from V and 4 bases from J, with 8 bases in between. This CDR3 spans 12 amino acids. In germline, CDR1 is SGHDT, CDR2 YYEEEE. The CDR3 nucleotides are TGTGCCAGCAGCTCCGGGGTTTACGAGCAGTACTTC. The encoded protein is CASSSGVYEQYF.

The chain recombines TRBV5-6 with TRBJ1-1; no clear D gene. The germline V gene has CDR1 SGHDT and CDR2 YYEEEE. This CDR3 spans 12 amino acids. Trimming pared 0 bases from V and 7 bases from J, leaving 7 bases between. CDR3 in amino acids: CASSLGVGEAFF. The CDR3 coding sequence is TGTGCCAGCAGCTTGGGTGTCGGTGAAGCTTTCTTT.

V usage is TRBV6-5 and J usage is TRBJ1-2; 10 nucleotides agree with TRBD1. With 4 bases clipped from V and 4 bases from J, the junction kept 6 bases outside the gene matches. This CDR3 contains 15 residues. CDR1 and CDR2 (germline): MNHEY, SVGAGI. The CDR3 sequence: CASSSSTGGVYGYTF. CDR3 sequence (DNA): TGTGCCAGCAGTTCCTCGACAGGGGGCGTCTATGGCTACACCTTC.

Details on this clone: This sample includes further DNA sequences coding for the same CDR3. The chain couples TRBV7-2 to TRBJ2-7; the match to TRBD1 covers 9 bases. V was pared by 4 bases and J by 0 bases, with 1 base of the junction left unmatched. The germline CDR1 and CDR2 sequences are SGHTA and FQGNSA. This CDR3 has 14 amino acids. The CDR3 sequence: CASSSTGGSYEQYF. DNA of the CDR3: TGTGCCAGCAGCTCGACAGGGGGCTCCTACGAGCAGTACTTC.

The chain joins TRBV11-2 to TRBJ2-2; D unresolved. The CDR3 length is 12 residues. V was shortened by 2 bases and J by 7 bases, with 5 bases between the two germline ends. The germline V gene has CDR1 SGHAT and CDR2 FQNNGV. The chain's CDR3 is CASSLSGGELFF. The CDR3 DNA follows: TGTGCCAGCAGCTTATCGGGCGGGGAGCTGTTTTTT. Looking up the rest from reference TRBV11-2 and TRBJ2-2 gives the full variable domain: EAGVAQSPRYKIIEKRQSVAFWCNPISGHATLYWYQQILGQGPKLLIQFQNNGVVDDSQLPKDRFSAERLKGVDSTLKIQPAKLEDSAVYLCASSLSGGELFFGEGSRLTVL.

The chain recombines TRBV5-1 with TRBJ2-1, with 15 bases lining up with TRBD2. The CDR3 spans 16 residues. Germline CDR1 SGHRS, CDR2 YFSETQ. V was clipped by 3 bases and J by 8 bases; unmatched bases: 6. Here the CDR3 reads CASSSGLAGGSDEQFF. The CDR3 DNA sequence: TGCGCCAGCAGCTCGGGACTAGCGGGAGGATCGGATGAGCAGTTCTTC.

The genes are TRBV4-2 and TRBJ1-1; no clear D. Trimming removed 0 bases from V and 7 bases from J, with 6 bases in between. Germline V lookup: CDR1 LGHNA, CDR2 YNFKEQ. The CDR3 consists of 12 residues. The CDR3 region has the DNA TGTGCCAGCAGCCAAGATTGGGGTGAAGCTTTCTTT. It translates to CASSQDWGEAFF.